This T cell receptor (beta chain) was observed in a study of control samples from healthy donors and cancer patients. The protocol was immunoSEQ multiplex PCR, while the TCRdb copy is restricted to in-frame clones and leaves out a portion. The sample includes about 160,000 clones, nearly 96% of them seen just once. CDR3 size: 16 residues. V was shortened by 8 bases and J by 0 bases, with 18 bases between the two germline ends. The germline V gene has CDR1 SNHLY and CDR2 FYNNEI. V is TRBV2 and J is TRBJ2-3, with TRBD2 as a possible D gene (7 bases). The sequence came from a woman in her twenties or thirties in good health. Input material: blood. The CDR3 reads CASGGQRDKSTDTQYF. In DNA form, the CDR3 reads TGTGCCAGCGGGGGCCAGCGGGACAAGAGCACAGATACGCAGTATTTT. Based on the CDR3 plus reference TRBV2 and TRBJ2-3, the full variable domain is EPEVTQTPSHQVTQMGQEVILRCVPISNHLYFYWYRQILGQKVEFLVSFYNNEISEKSEIFDDQFSVERPDGSNFTLKIRSTKLEDSAMYFCASGGQRDKSTDTQYFGPGTRLTVL.